These T cell receptor beta chains were read from a single sample in a study of blood T cell repertoires in COVID-19. Sequenced by immunoSEQ multiplex PCR; TCRdb stores in-frame clones only, minus some. This sample has tens of thousands of clones, with under 85% found just once. Sample: peripheral blood. The receptors stem from a woman older than 75 with acute or convalescent COVID-19. Each CDR3 is given with its conserved first and last residue. The D gene is left open where the match is weak. Expanded clones get a size class; other rows say once, few or many, or leave the size out.

size	V	D	J	DNA	CDR3
.	TRBV5-4	TRBD2	TRBJ2-7	TGTGCCAGCAGGATAGCGGGGACCTACGAGCAGTACTTC	CASRIAGTYEQYF
once	TRBV7-2	.	TRBJ2-7	TGTGCCAGCAGCTTGGGGGGAGGCGGTTTGGCCTACGAGCAGTACTTC	CASSLGGGGLAYEQYF
.	TRBV5-1	TRBD1	TRBJ1-2	TGCGCCAGCAGCTTGGCGACAGGGGATGGCTACACCTTC	CASSLATGDGYTF
.	TRBV4-2	TRBD2	TRBJ2-1	TGTGCCAGCAGCCAGAGACTAGCGGGAGATTACAATGAGCAGTTCTTC	CASSQRLAGDYNEQFF
.	TRBV5-5	.	TRBJ2-1	TGTGCCAGCAGCTTGGATGTCGGACTATACAATGAGCAGTTCTTC	CASSLDVGLYNEQFF
.	TRBV24-1	.	TRBJ1-1	TGTGCCACCAAGACCCTCAGGGCAAACACTGAAGCTTTCTTT	CATKTLRANTEAFF
.	TRBV29-1	.	TRBJ1-4	TGCAGCGGTGAAAGAGGAAAACTGTTTTTT	CSGERGKLFF
.	TRBV10-3	.	TRBJ2-5	TGTGCCATCACCACGGGGGTTGGGGAGACCCAGTACTTC	CAITTGVGETQYF
.	TRBV28	.	TRBJ2-7	TGTGCCAGCAGTTTTCCGCTCAGGAAAAAAGGGGGCTACGAGCAGTACTTC	CASSFPLRKKGGYEQYF
.	TRBV7-2	.	TRBJ2-3	TGTGCCAGCAGCAGAGACTCGCCCGCCACAGATACGCAGTATTTT	CASSRDSPATDTQYF
.	TRBV7-2	.	TRBJ1-1	TGTGCCAGCAGCTTAGTAGGGGAGAACACTGAAGCTTTCTTT	CASSLVGENTEAFF
few	TRBV5-8	.	TRBJ1-5	TGTGCCAGCAGCCGGGGGGAGTCTAGCAATCAGCCCCAGCATTTT	CASSRGESSNQPQHF
.	TRBV4-1	TRBD1	TRBJ2-6	TGCGCCAGCAGCCGGACAGGGGATCACTCTGGGGCCAACGTCCTGACTTTC	CASSRTGDHSGANVLTF
.	TRBV18	TRBD1	TRBJ2-7	TGTGCCAGCTCACCGACCGGGACAGGGATGGGCGAGCAGTACTTC	CASSPTGTGMGEQYF
.	TRBV21-1	.	TRBJ2-6	TGTGCCAGCAGCCATAGGGACAGGGAAACCTCTGGGGCCAACGTCCTGACTTTC	CASSHRDRETSGANVLTF
.	TRBV5-1	TRBD1	TRBJ2-5	TGCGCCAGCAGCACGAATCGACAGGGGGGAGAGACCCAGTACTTC	CASSTNRQGGETQYF
once	TRBV2	.	TRBJ2-1	TGTGCCAGCAATCAAGACAGGTCCCCTTTCAATGAGCAGTTCTTC	CASNQDRSPFNEQFF
.	TRBV6-5	.	TRBJ1-4	TGTGCCAGCAGTTACTCGCCCGTGGGACTAGTAGAACTGTTTTTT	CASSYSPVGLVELFF
.	TRBV7-9	.	TRBJ2-2	TGTGCCAGCAGCACCCGGACAGAATTAAACACCGGGGAGCTGTTTTTT	CASSTRTELNTGELFF
.	TRBV6-2/TRBV6-3	.	TRBJ2-5	TGTGCCAGCAGTTACCCGATCGACCCAGGGTCCCCCATCACAGAGACCCAGTACTTC	CASSYPIDPGSPITETQYF
.	TRBV28	TRBD1	TRBJ1-5	TGTGCCAGCAGTACCCGGGACAGGGGGGTCGCGGGCAATCAGCCCCAGCATTTT	CASSTRDRGVAGNQPQHF
once	TRBV3-1/TRBV3-2	TRBD2	TRBJ2-5	TGTGCCAGCAGCCTTAGCGGGACGGAGACCCAGTACTTC	CASSLSGTETQYF